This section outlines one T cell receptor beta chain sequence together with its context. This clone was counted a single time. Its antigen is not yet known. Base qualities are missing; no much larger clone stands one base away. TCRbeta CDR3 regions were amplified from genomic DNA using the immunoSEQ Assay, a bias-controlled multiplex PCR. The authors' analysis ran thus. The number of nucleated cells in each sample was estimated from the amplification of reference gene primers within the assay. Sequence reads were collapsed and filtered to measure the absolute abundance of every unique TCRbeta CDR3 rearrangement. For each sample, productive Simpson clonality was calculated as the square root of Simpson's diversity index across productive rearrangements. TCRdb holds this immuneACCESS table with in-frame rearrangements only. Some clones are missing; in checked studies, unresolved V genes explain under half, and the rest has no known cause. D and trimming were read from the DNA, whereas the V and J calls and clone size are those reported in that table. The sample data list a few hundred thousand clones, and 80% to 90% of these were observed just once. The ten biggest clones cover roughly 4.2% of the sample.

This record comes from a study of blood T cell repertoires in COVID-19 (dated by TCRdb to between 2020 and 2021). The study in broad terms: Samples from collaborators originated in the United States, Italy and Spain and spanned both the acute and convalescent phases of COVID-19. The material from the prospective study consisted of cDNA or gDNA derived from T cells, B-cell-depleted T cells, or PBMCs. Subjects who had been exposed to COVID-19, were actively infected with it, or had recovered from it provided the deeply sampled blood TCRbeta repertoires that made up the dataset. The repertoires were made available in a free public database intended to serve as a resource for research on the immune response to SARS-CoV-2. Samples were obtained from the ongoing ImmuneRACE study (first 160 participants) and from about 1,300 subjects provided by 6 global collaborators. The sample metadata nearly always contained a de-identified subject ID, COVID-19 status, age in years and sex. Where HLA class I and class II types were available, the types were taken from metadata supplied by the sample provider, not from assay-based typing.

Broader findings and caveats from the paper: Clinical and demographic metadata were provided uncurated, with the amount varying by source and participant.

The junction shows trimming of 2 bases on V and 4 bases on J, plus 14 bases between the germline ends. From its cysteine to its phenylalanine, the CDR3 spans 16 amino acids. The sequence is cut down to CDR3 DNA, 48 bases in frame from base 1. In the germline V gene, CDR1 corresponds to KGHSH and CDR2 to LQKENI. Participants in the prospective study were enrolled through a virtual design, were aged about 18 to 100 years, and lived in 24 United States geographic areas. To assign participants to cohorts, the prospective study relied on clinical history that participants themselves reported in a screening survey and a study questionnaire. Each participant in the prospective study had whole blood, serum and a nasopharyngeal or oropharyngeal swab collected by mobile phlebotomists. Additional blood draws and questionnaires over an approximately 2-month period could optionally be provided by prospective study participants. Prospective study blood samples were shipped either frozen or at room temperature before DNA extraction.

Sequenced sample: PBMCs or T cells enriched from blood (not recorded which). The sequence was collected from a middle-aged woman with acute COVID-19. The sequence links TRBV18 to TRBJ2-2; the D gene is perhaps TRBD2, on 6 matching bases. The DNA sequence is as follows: TGTGCCAGCTCACCAAGAACGGGAGAGTCCACCGGGGAGCTGTTTTTT. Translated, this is CASSPRTGESTGELFF.